The present TCR beta chain was sequenced within a study of blood T cell repertoires in COVID-19. At the level of the study: COVID-19 samples from acute and convalescent phases originated in the United States, Italy and Spain. Nucleic acid was either cDNA or gDNA, and it came from T cells, B-cell-depleted T cells, or PBMCs.

V shed 5 bases, J shed 7 bases, and the junction held 12 bases outside the gene matches. This CDR3 contains 16 residues. Germline V gene sequence: CDR1 MDHEN, CDR2 SYDVKM. Methods used by the authors: For nucleated cells, counts were estimated from reference gene primer amplification. Assay used: immunoSEQ multiplex PCR; TCRdb lists only in-frame clones, some missing. D and trimming were read from the DNA, whereas the V and J calls and clone size are those reported in that table. The profile covers around 200,000 clones, with around 88% appearing a single time and 2.9% taken by the ten largest. The clonotype comes from a man aged 50 to 60 with active or convalescent COVID-19. Sequencing used peripheral blood. The V gene is TRBV28, the J gene TRBJ1-4; TRBD1 aligns across 8 bases. CDR3 bases: TGTGCCAGCAGTCCAACCCCCGGGACAGGCGGTGAAAAACTGTTTTTT. It encodes CASSPTPGTGGEKLFF. Combining the CDR3 with reference TRBV28 and TRBJ1-4 gives the whole variable domain DVKVTQSSRYLVKRTGEKVFLECVQDMDHENMFWYRQDPGLGLRLIYFSYDVKMKEKGDIPEGYSVSREKKERFSLILESASTNQTSMYLCASSPTPGTGGEKLFFGSGTQLSVL.